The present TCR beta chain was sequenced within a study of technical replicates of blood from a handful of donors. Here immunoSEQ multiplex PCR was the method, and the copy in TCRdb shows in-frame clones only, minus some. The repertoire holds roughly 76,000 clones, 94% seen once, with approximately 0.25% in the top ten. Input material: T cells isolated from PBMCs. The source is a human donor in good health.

This CDR3 is CASSPVAGANVLTF. As DNA, the CDR3 is TGTGCCAGCTCGCCCGTGGCCGGGGCCAACGTCCTGACTTTC. The chain uses TRBV18 and TRBJ2-6; D is undetermined. The V end lost 6 bases, the J end lost 4 bases, and 10 bases lay between the germline ends. This CDR3 is 14 amino acids long. Germline V gene sequence: CDR1 KGHSH, CDR2 LQKENI.